This entry lists 24 T cell receptor beta chains sequenced from one sample in a study of T cell responses to AZD1222 COVID-19 vaccine. Assay: immunoSEQ multiplex PCR; the TCRdb copy retains only in-frame clones and omits some. In the table there are 150,000 to 200,000 clones, roughly nine tenths of which are singletons. This material consisted of peripheral blood, taken 28 days after the second AZD1222 dose. These receptors were taken from an adult who received the AZD1222 COVID-19 vaccine.

The chain is built from TRBV30 and TRBJ2-1; D remains unclear. The V end lost 5 bases, the J end lost 4 bases, and 9 bases lay between the germline ends. The CDR3 has 12 amino acids. Germline-derived CDR1 and CDR2 are GTSNPN and SVGIG (reference sequence). The CDR3 is CAWGDRYNEQFF. CDR3 nucleotides: TGTGCCTGGGGCGACCGGTACAATGAGCAGTTCTTC.

V usage is TRBV5-4 and J usage is TRBJ1-6, with 9 bases lining up with TRBD1. CDR3 length: 15 amino acids. Germline trimming cut 3 bases from V and 7 bases from J; bases unmatched to any gene: 5. Germline V gene lookup returns CDR1 SGHNT and CDR2 YYREEE (reference sequence). Here the CDR3 DNA reads TGTGCCAGCAGCTCCCCGGGACAGGGCAATTCACCCCTCCACTTT. Residues: CASSSPGQGNSPLHF.

This clone was seen a single time. J is TRBJ2-7 and V is TRBV28, with TRBD2 matching 14 bases. The CDR3 has 18 residues. Germline V gene sequence: CDR1 MDHEN, CDR2 SYDVKM. The trim removed 5 bases at V and 3 bases at J, leaving 12 bases unmatched. CDR3 amino acids: CASSGTSGSGRGGYEQYF. The CDR3 DNA sequence: TGTGCCAGCAGTGGGACTAGCGGGAGCGGTCGAGGTGGCTACGAGCAGTACTTC.

The rearrangement links TRBV12-3 or TRBV12-4 to TRBJ1-4; perhaps TRBD1 as D (5 bases). The CDR3 totals 13 residues. V was shortened by 9 bases and J by 4 bases, with 12 bases between the two germline ends. The CDR3 DNA reads TGTGCCAGTCGTGGGGACGGTAATGAAAAACTGTTTTTT. Protein: CASRGDGNEKLFF.

In the case of this clone: One junction end does not reproduce the germline sequence, and a read error may be involved. The genes are TRBV12-3 or TRBV12-4 and TRBJ2-3; 9 bases map to TRBD2. The CDR3 is 12 amino acids. The CDR3 spells CASSLVAGEMDF. In DNA form, the CDR3 reads TGTGCCAGCAGTTTAGTAGCGGGAGAAATGGATTTT.

The V and J genes are TRBV5-4 and TRBJ1-2; D not certain. The CDR3 covers 14 residues. V lost 0 bases and J lost 7, with 13 bases in between. The V gene's germline CDR1 is SGHNT and CDR2 YYREEE (reference sequence). The chain's CDR3 is CASSLEDLDVGYTF. CDR3 in DNA: TGTGCCAGCAGCTTGGAAGACCTAGACGTTGGCTACACCTTC.

The chain recombines TRBV2 with TRBJ1-5; D ambiguous. Trimming shortened V by 6 bases and J by 4 bases, and 13 bases separated the two germline ends. CDR1 and CDR2 (germline): SNHLY, FYNNEI. The CDR3 sequence is 14 residues long. The CDR3 loop reads CASSALGLNQPQHF. As DNA, the CDR3 is TGTGCCAGCAGCGCACTCGGATTAAATCAGCCCCAGCATTTT.

In DNA, the CDR3 is TGTGCCACCAGTGATAGCAGGGCAGGGGGTCTCTACGAGCAGTACTTC. Protein sequence: CATSDSRAGGLYEQYF. This chain joins TRBV24-1 and TRBJ2-7; 7 bases align to TRBD1. Germline CDR1 KGHDR, CDR2 SFDVKD. There are 16 residues in the CDR3. The V gene end was trimmed by 3 bases and the J gene end by 3 bases; junction bases not matched to a gene: 10.

This clone was seen just once. This rearrangement joins TRBV3-1 (or the pseudogene TRBV3-2) to TRBJ2-7; 9 bases are shared with TRBD2. Looked up from germline, CDR1 is LGHDT and CDR2 is YNNKEL (reference sequence). The CDR3 runs 17 residues. V lost 1 base and J lost 0; bases outside the gene matches: 7. The CDR3 nucleotides read TGTGCCAGCAGCCAAGGGGGGAGCGGGAGGCTCTCCTACGAGCAGTACTTC. Protein: CASSQGGSGRLSYEQYF.

CDR3 sequence reads: CASSPREGGQPQHF. In DNA, the CDR3 is TGTGCCAGCAGCCCCCGAGAAGGTGGTCAGCCCCAGCATTTT. The V call is TRBV9, the J call TRBJ1-5; D is uncertain. Germline V CDR1 and CDR2: SGDLS, YYNGEE. V lost 4 bases to trimming and J lost 6 bases, with 14 bases between them. The CDR3 is made up of 14 amino acids.

This chain joins TRBV6-5 and TRBJ1-1; D might be TRBD1 (6 bases). This CDR3 has 15 amino acids. V shed 3 bases and J shed 0 bases, with 11 bases lying between them. Germline V gene data show CDR1 as MNHEY and CDR2 as SVGAGI. The CDR3 DNA reads TGTGCCAGCAGTTATGGGGGCGCTTTGAACACTGAAGCTTTCTTT. Protein product: CASSYGGALNTEAFF.

The J gene is TRBJ2-1, the V gene TRBV19; 11 positions agree with TRBD2. CDR3 size: 17 residues. V was clipped by 3 bases and J by 3 bases; unmatched bases: 7. Germline assignment: CDR1 LNHDA and CDR2 SQIVND (reference sequence). CDR3 nucleotides: TGTGCCAGTAGTATGGGGAGACTAGCGGGATACTACAATGAGCAGTTCTTC. Translated, it gives CASSMGRLAGYYNEQFF.

This chain uses TRBV6-2 or TRBV6-3 with TRBJ1-1; D is ambiguous. This CDR3 contains 12 residues. From germline, CDR1 is MNHEY and CDR2 SVGEGT. The V end lost 5 bases, the J end lost 8 bases, and 12 bases lay between the germline ends. The CDR3 coding sequence is TGTGCCAGCAGTCTTTACACCCTCGAAGCTTTCTTT. It specifies CASSLYTLEAFF.

The rearrangement uses TRBV2 and TRBJ2-1; 9 bases map to TRBD2. The CDR3 contains 19 residues. Germline CDR1 reads SNHLY; CDR2 reads FYNNEI. V shed 5 bases and J 5 bases; nucleotides not matched to a gene: 19. The CDR3 here is CASSWTRAGGPSTNNEQFF. The CDR3 nucleotides read TGTGCCAGCAGTTGGACTAGAGCGGGAGGTCCCTCCACAAACAATGAGCAGTTCTTC.

The rearrangement joins TRBV27 to TRBJ1-6, with D uncertain. Germline loops: CDR1 MNHEY, CDR2 SMNVEV (reference sequence). Trimming removed 4 bases from V and 8 bases from J, with 15 bases in between. The CDR3 consists of 15 residues. This chain's CDR3 is CASSYQTPKYSPLHF. DNA of the CDR3: TGTGCCAGCAGTTACCAGACCCCCAAATATTCACCCCTCCACTTT.

The gene calls are TRBV6-5 and TRBJ2-3, with 7 bases lining up with TRBD2. The V gene's germline CDR1 is MNHEY and CDR2 SVGAGI. The CDR3 totals 15 residues. V shed 8 bases and J 4 bases; nucleotides not matched to a gene: 12. Here the CDR3 reads CASSKGKGRADTQYF. The CDR3 DNA follows: TGTGCCAGCTCCAAAGGCAAGGGGAGGGCAGATACGCAGTATTTT.

This chain connects TRBV18 to TRBJ1-2; 9 bases line up with TRBD1. V trimming: 6 bases; J trimming: 4 bases; junction bases outside the gene matches: 6. This CDR3 has 14 amino acids. Per the germline V gene, CDR1 is KGHSH and CDR2 is LQKENI. The chain's CDR3 is CASSSDRGGYGYTF. DNA for the CDR3: TGTGCCAGCTCTTCGGACAGGGGAGGCTATGGCTACACCTTC.

The chain has TRBV19 and TRBJ2-7, with 11 nucleotides matching TRBD2. V trimming: 3 bases; J trimming: 3 bases; junction bases outside the gene matches: 4. Germline V gives CDR1 LNHDA, CDR2 SQIVND (reference sequence). The CDR3 loop spans 15 amino acids. This CDR3 is CASSMTLAGVYEQYF. CDR3 in DNA: TGTGCCAGTAGTATGACACTAGCGGGAGTCTACGAGCAGTACTTC.

The rearrangement joins TRBV2 to TRBJ1-6, with 7 bases that match TRBD1. CDR3 length equals 16 residues. After removal of 4 bases from V and 0 bases from J, the junction contained 3 bases not matched to a gene. The germline CDR1 and CDR2 sequences are SNHLY and FYNNEI. The CDR3 nucleotides are TGTGCCAGCAGTGGGGGACAGAGCTCCTATAATTCACCCCTCCACTTT. This sequence encodes CASSGGQSSYNSPLHF.

In this sample, this clone turned up once. The chain recombines TRBV25-1 with TRBJ2-1, with D perhaps matching TRBD1 or TRBD2 (5 bases each). CDR1 is MGHDK and CDR2 is SYGVNS in the germline V gene. The V end lost 8 bases, the J end lost 2 bases, and 13 bases lay between the germline ends. The CDR3 extends over 14 amino acids. CDR3: CASQGAGPYNEQFF. CDR3 in DNA: TGTGCCAGCCAAGGGGCGGGTCCCTACAATGAGCAGTTCTTC.

V and J are TRBV3-1 (or the pseudogene TRBV3-2) and TRBJ2-4, with 7 positions matching TRBD2. CDR1 is LGHDT, CDR2 YNNKEL, per germline (reference sequence). CDR3 length equals 19 residues. V lost 6 bases to trimming and J lost 3 bases; unmatched junction nucleotides: 20. CDR3 nucleotide sequence: TGTGCCAGCAGACATTCTGGAGGGGAGGGCGGTTCGGGCAAAAACATTCAGTACTTC. Amino acids: CASRHSGGEGGSGKNIQYF.

This chain uses TRBV19 with TRBJ1-1, with TRBD1 as a possible D gene (5 bases). Trimming removed 6 bases at V and 11 bases at J, with 19 bases between. CDR1 LNHDA and CDR2 SQIVND come from the germline V gene (reference sequence). The CDR3 is made up of 13 amino acids. CDR3 protein: CASRSSGLALAFF. The DNA of the CDR3 is TGTGCCAGTAGATCGTCAGGGCTGGCCTTGGCTTTCTTT.

This chain joins TRBV7-2 and TRBJ1-2; 7 bases match TRBD1. Looked up from germline, CDR1 is SGHTA and CDR2 is FQGNSA. The ends lost 5 bases at V and 4 bases at J; junction bases unmatched: 7. This CDR3 comprises 14 residues. CDR3 protein: CASSIRQGSYGYTF. In DNA, the CDR3 is TGTGCCAGCAGCATCCGACAGGGTTCCTATGGCTACACCTTC. The variable domain in full, with the rest retrieved from reference TRBV7-2 and TRBJ1-2, is GAGVSQSPSNKVTEKGKDVELRCDPISGHTALYWYRQSLGQGLEFLIYFQGNSAPDKSGLPSDRFSAERTGGSVSTLTIQRTQQEDSAVYLCASSIRQGSYGYTFGSGTRLTVV.

This clone was seen more than once but under ten times. This chain links TRBV7-8 with TRBJ2-7, with 8 bases lining up with TRBD2. Germline trimming cut 5 bases from V and 0 bases from J; bases unmatched to any gene: 12. This CDR3 is 17 amino acids long. Germline-derived CDR1 and CDR2 are SGHVS and FQNEAQ. The CDR3 loop is CASSLLERGSSSYEQYF. CDR3 DNA: TGTGCCAGCAGCCTCTTAGAGCGGGGGAGTAGCTCCTACGAGCAGTACTTC.